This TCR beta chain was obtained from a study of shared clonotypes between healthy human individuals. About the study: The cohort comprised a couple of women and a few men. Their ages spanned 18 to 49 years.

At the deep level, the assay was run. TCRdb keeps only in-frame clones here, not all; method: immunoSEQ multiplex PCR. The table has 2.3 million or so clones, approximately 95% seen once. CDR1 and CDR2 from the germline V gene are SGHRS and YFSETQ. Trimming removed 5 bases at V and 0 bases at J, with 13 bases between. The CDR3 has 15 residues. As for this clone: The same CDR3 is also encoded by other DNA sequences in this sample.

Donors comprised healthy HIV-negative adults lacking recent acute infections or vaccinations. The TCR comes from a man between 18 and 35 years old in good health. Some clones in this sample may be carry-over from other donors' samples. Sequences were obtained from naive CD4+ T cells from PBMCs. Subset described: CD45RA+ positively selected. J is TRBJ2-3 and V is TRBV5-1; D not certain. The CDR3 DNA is TGCGCCAGCAGTATCCTCGGGCTTAGCACAGATACGCAGTATTTT. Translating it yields CASSILGLSTDTQYF.